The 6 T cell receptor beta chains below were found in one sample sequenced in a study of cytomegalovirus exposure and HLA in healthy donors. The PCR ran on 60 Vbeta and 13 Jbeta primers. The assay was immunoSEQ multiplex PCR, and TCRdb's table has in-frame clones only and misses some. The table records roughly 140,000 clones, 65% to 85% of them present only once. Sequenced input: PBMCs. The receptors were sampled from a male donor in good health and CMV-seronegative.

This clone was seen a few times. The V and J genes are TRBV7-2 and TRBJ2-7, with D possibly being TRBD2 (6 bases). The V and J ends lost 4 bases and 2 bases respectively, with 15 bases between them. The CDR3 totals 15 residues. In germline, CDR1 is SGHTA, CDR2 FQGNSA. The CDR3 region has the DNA TGTGCCAGCAGCTACCGGGACTTAGGGGCCTACGAGCAGTACTTC. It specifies CASSYRDLGAYEQYF.

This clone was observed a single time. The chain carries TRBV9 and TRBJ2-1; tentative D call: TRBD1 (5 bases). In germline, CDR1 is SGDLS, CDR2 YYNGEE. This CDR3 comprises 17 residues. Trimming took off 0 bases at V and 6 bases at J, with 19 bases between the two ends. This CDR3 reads CASSVALGPRSANEQFF. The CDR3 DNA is TGTGCCAGCAGCGTAGCTTTGGGGCCTCGAAGCGCCAATGAGCAGTTCTTC. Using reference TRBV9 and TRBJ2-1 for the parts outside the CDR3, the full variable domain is DSGVTQTPKHLITATGQRVTLRCSPRSGDLSVYWYQQSLDQGLQFLIQYYNGEERAKGNILERFSAQQFPDLHSELNLSSLELGDSALYFCASSVALGPRSANEQFFGPGTRLTVL.

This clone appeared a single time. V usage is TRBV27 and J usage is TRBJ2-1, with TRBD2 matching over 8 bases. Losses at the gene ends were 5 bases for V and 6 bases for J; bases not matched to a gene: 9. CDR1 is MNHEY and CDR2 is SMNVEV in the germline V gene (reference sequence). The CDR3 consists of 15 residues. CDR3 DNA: TGTGCCAGCAGTCCCGTAGCGGGAATCAGCAATGAGCAGTTCTTC. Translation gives CASSPVAGISNEQFF.

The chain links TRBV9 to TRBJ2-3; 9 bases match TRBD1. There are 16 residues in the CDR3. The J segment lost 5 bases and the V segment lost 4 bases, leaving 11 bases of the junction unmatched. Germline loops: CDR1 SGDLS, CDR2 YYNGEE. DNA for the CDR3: TGTGCCAGCAGCCCAGAGGGGGGACAGGGAGGAGATACGCAGTATTTT. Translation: CASSPEGGQGGDTQYF.

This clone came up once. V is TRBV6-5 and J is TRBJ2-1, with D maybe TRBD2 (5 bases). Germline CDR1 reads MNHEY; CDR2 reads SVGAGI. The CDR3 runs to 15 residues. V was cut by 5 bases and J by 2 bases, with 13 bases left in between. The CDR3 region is CASSPGLPPYNEQFF. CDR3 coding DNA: TGTGCCAGCAGTCCCGGACTCCCCCCCTACAATGAGCAGTTCTTC.

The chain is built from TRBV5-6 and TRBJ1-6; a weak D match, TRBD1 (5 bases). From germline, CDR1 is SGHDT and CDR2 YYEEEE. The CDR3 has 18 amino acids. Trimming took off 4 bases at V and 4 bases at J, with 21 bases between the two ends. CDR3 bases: TGTGCCAGCAGCCACGAACTGGGCCTTAAGGGGTATAATTCACCCCTCCACTTT. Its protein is CASSHELGLKGYNSPLHF.